This T cell receptor (beta chain) was profiled in a study of Graves' ophthalmopathy and Graves' hyperthyroidism. Study results and limitations: Ophthalmopathy was separated from stable hyperthyroidism by a 13-signature model with 87.88% sensitivity and around 84% specificity.

The V and J ends lost 7 bases and 5 bases, in that order; junction bases with no gene match: 12. The CDR3 runs 14 residues. The V gene's germline CDR1 is SQVTM and CDR2 ANQGSEA. The hyperthyroidism patients, aged 18 to 65, had been newly diagnosed, with under 2 months' duration. This clonotype showed up many times. What it binds is unknown. Amplifying from RNA transcripts, the study obtained TCR beta CDR3 regions. Investigators did first-round RT-PCR with HTBI primers, then second-round multiplex PCR. TCRdb redid the calling of the multiplex PCR reads with MiXCR, one entry per CDR3 protein. The data contain more than 1,000,000 distinct CDR3 sequences, 35% to 45% of them singletons.

This chain uses TRBV29-1 with TRBJ1-2, with TRBD1 identical over 8 bases. The sample taken for sequencing was peripheral blood or thyroid tissue (not recorded which). This clonotype originated in an adult man with Graves' hyperthyroidism. The CDR3 loop is CSGAPQGAGYGYTF. CDR3 nucleotides: TGCAGCGGTGCCCCTCAGGGGGCAGGATATGGCTACACCTTC.